A selection of T cell receptor beta chains follows, all from one sample in a study of T cell responses to AZD1222 COVID-19 vaccine. The repertoire was sequenced with immunoSEQ multiplex PCR; TCRdb's copy has only in-frame clones and lacks some. The profile shows some 140,000 clones, 91% of them singletons. The sample was peripheral blood, taken 28 days after the second AZD1222 dose. The receptors here all came from an adult who received the AZD1222 COVID-19 vaccine. Both conserved end residues are part of each CDR3. D genes are given only for firm matches. The size field is filled for only some rows; it gives once, few, many or a size class.

clone_size: .
v_call: TRBV7-6
cdr3_length: 16
d_call: .
j_call: TRBJ1-3
cdr3_aa: CASSLAPADAGNTIYF
cdr3_nt: TGTGCCAGCAGCTTAGCCCCGGCGGACGCTGGAAACACCATATATTTT

clone_size: once
v_call: TRBV10-3
cdr3_length: 14
d_call: TRBD1
j_call: TRBJ1-1
cdr3_aa: CAIRPTGGGPEAFF
cdr3_nt: TGTGCCATCAGGCCGACAGGGGGGGGCCCTGAAGCTTTCTTT

clone_size: .
v_call: TRBV2
cdr3_length: 15
d_call: .
j_call: TRBJ1-5
cdr3_aa: CASSGSPGGNQPQHF
cdr3_nt: TGTGCCAGCAGTGGCTCCCCGGGAGGCAATCAGCCCCAGCATTTT

clone_size: .
v_call: TRBV28
cdr3_length: 16
d_call: TRBD1
j_call: TRBJ1-2
cdr3_aa: CASSPPGTGHRGGYTF
cdr3_nt: TGTGCCAGCAGCCCGCCCGGGACAGGCCACCGGGGTGGCTACACCTTC

clone_size: .
v_call: TRBV5-4
cdr3_length: 16
d_call: .
j_call: TRBJ2-3
cdr3_aa: CASSLEMAGGADTQYF
cdr3_nt: TGTGCCAGCAGCTTGGAAATGGCAGGGGGGGCAGATACGCAGTATTTT

clone_size: .
v_call: TRBV7-2
cdr3_length: 15
d_call: .
j_call: TRBJ2-1
cdr3_aa: CASSLAGANYNEQFF
cdr3_nt: TGTGCCAGCAGCTTAGCAGGGGCCAACTACAATGAGCAGTTCTTC

clone_size: .
v_call: TRBV5-4
cdr3_length: 14
d_call: .
j_call: TRBJ1-1
cdr3_aa: CASSLNGGNTEAFF
cdr3_nt: TGTGCCAGCAGCTTGAACGGGGGTAACACTGAAGCTTTCTTT

clone_size: .
v_call: TRBV19
cdr3_length: 15
d_call: .
j_call: TRBJ1-2
cdr3_aa: CASSNTQGTGYGYTF
cdr3_nt: TGTGCCAGTAGCAACACCCAGGGTACAGGCTATGGCTACACCTTC

clone_size: .
v_call: TRBV10-1
cdr3_length: 13
d_call: .
j_call: TRBJ2-3
cdr3_aa: CASSEGGGGTQYF
cdr3_nt: TGCGCCAGCAGTGAAGGAGGGGGGGGTACGCAGTATTTT

clone_size: .
v_call: TRBV2
cdr3_length: 14
d_call: .
j_call: TRBJ1-2
cdr3_aa: CASSNRPINYGYTF
cdr3_nt: TGTGCCAGCAGTAACCGACCGATCAACTATGGCTACACCTTC

clone_size: .
v_call: TRBV6-2/TRBV6-3
cdr3_length: 19
d_call: TRBD2
j_call: TRBJ2-4
cdr3_aa: CASSYPRLAGGLAKNIQYF
cdr3_nt: TGTGCCAGCAGTTACCCGAGGCTCGCGGGAGGACTAGCCAAAAACATTCAGTACTTC

clone_size: .
v_call: TRBV6-5
cdr3_length: 14
d_call: .
j_call: TRBJ2-7
cdr3_aa: CASSEGLGVYEQYF
cdr3_nt: TGTGCCAGCAGCGAGGGACTTGGCGTGTACGAGCAGTACTTC

clone_size: .
v_call: TRBV5-1
cdr3_length: 15
d_call: TRBD1
j_call: TRBJ2-3
cdr3_aa: CASSLGGQGTDTQYF
cdr3_nt: TGCGCCAGCAGCTTGGGGGGACAGGGCACAGATACGCAGTATTTT

clone_size: .
v_call: TRBV2
cdr3_length: 13
d_call: .
j_call: TRBJ1-5
cdr3_aa: CASSEFEDQPQHF
cdr3_nt: TGTGCCAGCAGTGAATTTGAGGATCAGCCCCAGCATTTT

clone_size: .
v_call: TRBV3-1/TRBV3-2
cdr3_length: 16
d_call: .
j_call: TRBJ2-3
cdr3_aa: CASSLLRGGVTDTQYF
cdr3_nt: TGTGCCAGCAGCCTCCTTAGGGGCGGGGTCACAGATACGCAGTATTTT

clone_size: .
v_call: TRBV2
cdr3_length: 15
d_call: .
j_call: TRBJ1-2
cdr3_aa: CASSEGDGANYGYTF
cdr3_nt: TGTGCCAGCAGTGAGGGAGACGGAGCTAACTATGGCTACACCTTC

clone_size: .
v_call: TRBV30
cdr3_length: 15
d_call: .
j_call: TRBJ1-3
cdr3_aa: CAWSVPGASGNTIYF
cdr3_nt: TGTGCCTGGAGTGTACCGGGGGCTAGCGGAAACACCATATATTTT

clone_size: .
v_call: TRBV3-1/TRBV3-2
cdr3_length: 14
d_call: .
j_call: TRBJ1-6
cdr3_aa: CASSPRVFNSPLHF
cdr3_nt: TGTGCCAGCAGCCCCAGGGTGTTTAATTCACCCCTCCACTTT

clone_size: once
v_call: TRBV27
cdr3_length: 15
d_call: .
j_call: TRBJ1-6
cdr3_aa: CASSLWGRFDSPLHF
cdr3_nt: TGTGCCAGCAGTTTATGGGGGAGATTTGACTCACCCCTCCACTTT